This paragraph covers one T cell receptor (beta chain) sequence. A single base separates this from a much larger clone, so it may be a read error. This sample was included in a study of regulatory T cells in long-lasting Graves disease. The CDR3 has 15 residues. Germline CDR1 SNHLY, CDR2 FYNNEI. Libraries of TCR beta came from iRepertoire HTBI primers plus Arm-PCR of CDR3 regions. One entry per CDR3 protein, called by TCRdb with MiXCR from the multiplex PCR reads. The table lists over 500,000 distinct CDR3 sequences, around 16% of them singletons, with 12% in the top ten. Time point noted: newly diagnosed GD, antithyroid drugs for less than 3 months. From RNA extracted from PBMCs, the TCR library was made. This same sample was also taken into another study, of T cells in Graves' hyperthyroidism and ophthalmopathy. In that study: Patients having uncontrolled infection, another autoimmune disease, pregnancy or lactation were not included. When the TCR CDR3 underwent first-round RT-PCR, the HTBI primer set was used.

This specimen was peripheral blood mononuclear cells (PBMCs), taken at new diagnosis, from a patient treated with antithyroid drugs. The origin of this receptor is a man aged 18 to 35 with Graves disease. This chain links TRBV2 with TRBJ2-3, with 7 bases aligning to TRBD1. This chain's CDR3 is CASSERQGEGDRQYF. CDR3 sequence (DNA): TGTGCCAGCAGTGAAAGACAGGGTGAAGGAGATAGGCAGTATTTT.